This record covers a single T cell receptor (beta chain). Antigen specificity is unknown. This sample was included in a study of regulatory T cells in long-lasting Graves disease. For the study at large: Patients newly diagnosed with Graves' had been on antithyroid drugs for under 3 months. Regarding the study as a whole: Compared with new cases, persistent Graves' patients showed reduced TCR diversity.

Arm-PCR of CDR3 regions and iRepertoire HTBI primers were used to build TCR beta libraries. One entry per CDR3 protein, called by TCRdb with MiXCR from the multiplex PCR reads. The repertoire holds 450,000 to 500,000 distinct CDR3 sequences, around 15% seen once, with over 9% in the top ten. From germline, CDR1 is LGHNA and CDR2 YNFKEQ. J lost 4 bases, V lost 1 base, and 6 bases had no gene match. The CDR3 sequence is 16 residues long. The time point here: newly diagnosed GD, antithyroid drugs for less than 3 months. RNA isolated from PBMCs was used to make the TCR library. The patients were drawn from one endocrinology department in Xi'an, China. The same sample was also used in a study of T cells in Graves' hyperthyroidism and ophthalmopathy. From that paper: Ophthalmopathy, as predicted by the model, came a median about six months after the prediction.

Sequencing used peripheral blood mononuclear cells (PBMCs), obtained at new diagnosis, from a patient treated with antithyroid drugs. The receptor was derived from a man aged 40-55 years with Graves disease. J is TRBJ2-7 and V is TRBV4-2; the match to TRBD2 covers 11 bases. CDR3 bases: TGTGCCAGCAGCCAAGGTTCCGGGACTAGCGGATACGAGCAGTACTTC. Amino acids: CASSQGSGTSGYEQYF.